This T cell receptor beta chain originates from a study of blood T cell repertoires in COVID-19. In the study overall: The samples span acute and convalescent COVID-19 from the United States, Italy and Spain.

Notes on this clone: The same CDR3 arises from other DNA sequences in this sample as well.

With 5 bases removed from V and 1 base from J, the gap between germline ends came to 9 bases. Germline V gene lookup returns CDR1 GTSNPN and CDR2 SVGIG (reference sequence). There are 13 residues in the CDR3. Original data processing: Estimates of nucleated cell counts were drawn from the amplification of reference gene primers. Sequencing was performed with immunoSEQ multiplex PCR; in TCRdb, only in-frame clones are kept and a portion is missing. V, J and clone size were drawn from that table, and D and trimming were deduced from the DNA. Of about 140,000 clones detected, about 74% appear once; the ten largest clones hold 16%.

Sequenced sample: peripheral blood. This clonotype was sampled from a man in his fifties or sixties with acute or convalescent COVID-19. The chain uses TRBV30 and TRBJ1-5; no clear D gene. For the CDR3, the DNA is TGTGCCTGGTCGGGTGGGAGCAATCAGCCCCAGCATTTT. Its translation: CAWSGGSNQPQHF.